The source of this T cell receptor (beta chain) is a study of CD8 T cells in Susac syndrome. With respect to this clonotype: Antigen: not known.

Study observations and caveats: It was acknowledged in the study that its TCR sequencing and HLA analysis involved a relatively small number of individuals.

The RNA, 0.5 to 1 ug, was put through reverse transcription using random hexamers. The CDR3 of TCR beta was amplified by immunoSEQ multiplex PCR across 54 Vbeta and 13 Jbeta. From the immunoSEQ multiplex PCR reads, TCRdb called clonotypes with MiXCR, one entry per CDR3 protein. The sample consists of roughly 200,000 distinct CDR3 sequences, approximately 94% of them appearing once. Healthy donors were controls matched for age and sex. Germline V gene lookup returns CDR1 GTSNPN and CDR2 SVGIG (reference sequence). The CDR3 is 14 amino acids. The V gene end was trimmed by 4 bases and the J gene end by 0 bases; junction bases not matched to a gene: 3.

Input material: CD4+ T cells from PBMCs. This TCR derives from a human donor in good health. This chain links TRBV30 with TRBJ2-1; TRBD2 agrees at 7 bases. In DNA form, the CDR3 reads TGTGCCTGGAAAACTAGCGACTCCTACAATGAGCAGTTCTTC. Translation gives CAWKTSDSYNEQFF.